Below are 15 T cell receptor beta chains sequenced from a single sample in a study of T cell responses to AZD1222 COVID-19 vaccine. Libraries were prepared by immunoSEQ multiplex PCR; TCRdb keeps only in-frame clonotypes and omits some of them. The sample contains around 140,000 clones, 85% to 95% of which appear only once. This material consisted of peripheral blood, taken on day 0 of AZD1222 vaccination. These receptors were collected from an adult in good health.

The chain recombines TRBV10-3 with TRBJ2-5; no reliable D call. The CDR3 runs 12 residues. The germline gives CDR1 ENHRY, CDR2 SYGVKD. Trimming removed 3 bases at V and 7 bases at J, with 9 bases between. The CDR3 reads CAISDSRPTQYF. Written as DNA, the CDR3 is TGTGCCATCAGTGATTCAAGGCCGACCCAGTACTTC.

The chain is built from TRBV7-3 and TRBJ2-1, with 12 bases aligning to TRBD2. The germline CDR1 and CDR2 sequences are SGHTA and FQGTGA. CDR3 length: 19 residues. V trimming: 4 bases; J trimming: 10 bases; junction bases outside the gene matches: 20. The CDR3 nucleotides read TGTGCCAGCAGCTATTCCGGGACAGGGCCTAGCGGGGGGGCCCGGGAGCAGTTCTTC. It is translated as CASSYSGTGPSGGAREQFF.

This chain links TRBV18 with TRBJ1-1; 8 nucleotides agree with TRBD1. CDR1 is KGHSH and CDR2 is LQKENI in the germline V gene. This CDR3 region has 17 residues. J gave up 5 bases and V 0 bases, and 11 bases lay outside the gene matches. The DNA of the CDR3 is TGTGCCAGCTCACCACCGAGGACCAGGGGGCTGTGGACTGAAGCTTTCTTT. This codes for CASSPPRTRGLWTEAFF.

This clone occurred once. The gene calls are TRBV13 and TRBJ1-2; 7 positions agree with TRBD1. After removal of 4 bases from V and 5 bases from J, the junction contained 7 bases not matched to a gene. This CDR3 contains 14 residues. Per the germline V gene, CDR1 is PRHDT and CDR2 is FYEKMQ (reference sequence). CDR3 protein: CASSSRDRYYGYTF. The CDR3 bases are TGTGCCAGCAGCTCCCGGGACAGATATTATGGCTACACCTTC. Based on the CDR3 plus reference TRBV13 and TRBJ1-2, the full variable domain is AAGVIQSPRHLIKEKRETATLKCYPIPRHDTVYWYQQGPGQDPQFLISFYEKMQSDKGSIPDRFSAQQFSDYHSELNMSSLELGDSALYFCASSSRDRYYGYTFGSGTRLTVV.

V is TRBV4-1 and J is TRBJ2-3; the match to TRBD1 covers 8 bases. The CDR3 is 15 residues long. V was clipped by 4 bases and J by 3 bases; unmatched bases: 6. Germline V lookup: CDR1 MGHRA, CDR2 YSYEKL. The CDR3 spells CASSPGQGLTDTQYF. The CDR3 bases are TGCGCCAGCAGCCCTGGACAGGGCTTGACAGATACGCAGTATTTT.

This rearrangement joins TRBV5-6 to TRBJ2-5, with D uncertain. Germline V gene lookup returns CDR1 SGHDT and CDR2 YYEEEE. Trimming took 4 bases from V and 4 from J, leaving 17 bases between them. The CDR3 runs to 15 residues. This CDR3 reads CASSPLRPGTETQYF. The CDR3 region has the DNA TGTGCCAGCAGCCCCCTCCGGCCAGGAACAGAGACCCAGTACTTC.

The V call is TRBV11-3, the J call TRBJ1-4; 8 bases align to TRBD1. Germline V CDR1 and CDR2: SGHNT, YENEEA. The CDR3 spans 18 residues. Losses at the gene ends were 0 bases for V and 0 bases for J; bases not matched to a gene: 6. The CDR3 loop is CASSLDQGAPPTNEKLFF. In nucleotides, the CDR3 is TGTGCCAGCAGCTTAGATCAGGGGGCCCCTCCAACTAATGAAAAACTGTTTTTT.

The chain joins TRBV2 to TRBJ1-4; 10 positions match TRBD1. The CDR3 totals 15 residues. CDR1 and CDR2 (germline): SNHLY, FYNNEI. Losses at the gene ends were 6 bases for V and 7 bases for J; bases not matched to a gene: 8. CDR3 sequence (DNA): TGTGCCAGCAGAACTTGGGGACAGGGGAGTGAAAAACTGTTTTTT. Amino acids: CASRTWGQGSEKLFF.

The genes are TRBV5-1 and TRBJ1-1, with D possibly TRBD1 on 6 matching bases. V lost 4 bases, J lost 0 bases, and 16 bases lay in between. CDR1 and CDR2 (germline): SGHRS, YFSETQ. The CDR3 consists of 16 residues. For the CDR3, the DNA is TGCGCCAGCAGCGCCCCAGGGGCAGGCATGAACACTGAAGCTTTCTTT. Its protein product is CASSAPGAGMNTEAFF.

The rearrangement joins TRBV11-3 to TRBJ2-1; D is possibly TRBD1 (6 bases). The V gene's germline CDR1 is SGHNT and CDR2 YENEEA. V was shortened by 5 bases and J by 8 bases, with 13 bases between the two germline ends. The CDR3 is 13 amino acids. The CDR3 coding sequence is TGTGCCAGCAGCGCCTACAGGGTCGATGAGCAGTTCTTC. Protein product: CASSAYRVDEQFF. Combining the CDR3 with reference TRBV11-3 and TRBJ2-1 gives the whole variable domain EAGVVQSPRYKIIEKKQPVAFWCNPISGHNTLYWYLQNLGQGPELLIRYENEEAVDDSQLPKDRFSAERLKGVDSTLKIQPAELGDSAVYLCASSAYRVDEQFFGPGTRLTVL.

The gene calls are TRBV19 and TRBJ1-3; D perhaps matches TRBD1 (5 bases). CDR1 LNHDA and CDR2 SQIVND come from the germline V gene (reference sequence). Trimming took 3 bases from V and 9 from J, leaving 12 bases between them. There are 13 residues in the CDR3. CDR3 sequence: CASSMAEGRTIYF. Here the CDR3 DNA reads TGTGCCAGTAGTATGGCCGAGGGGCGCACCATATATTTT.

The chain combines TRBV6-5 with TRBJ2-7, with a possible D match to TRBD1 (5 bases). CDR1 is MNHEY, CDR2 SVGAGI, per germline. V lost 5 bases to trimming and J lost 4 bases, with 12 bases between them. The CDR3 length is 13 residues. As DNA, the CDR3 is TGTGCCAGCAGTAACCGACAGACATACGAGCAGTACTTC. Translating it yields CASSNRQTYEQYF.

This clone was detected only once. The chain links TRBV3-1 (or the pseudogene TRBV3-2) to TRBJ1-5; tentatively, D is TRBD1 (5 bases). This CDR3 spans 15 amino acids. V was clipped by 5 bases and J by 2 bases, with 13 bases between them. The germline V gene has CDR1 LGHDT and CDR2 YNNKEL (reference sequence). CDR3 DNA: TGTGCCAGCAGCGCCGCAGGGTCTGGCAATCAGCCCCAGCATTTT. Its translation: CASSAAGSGNQPQHF.

J is TRBJ1-6 and V is TRBV12-3 or TRBV12-4; the D is unclear. The V end lost 4 bases, the J end lost 9 bases, and 10 bases lay between the germline ends. The CDR3 loop spans 13 amino acids. The CDR3 coding sequence is TGTGCCAGCAGTTCGCAGGCCGGTTCACCCCTCCACTTT. Amino acid sequence: CASSSQAGSPLHF.

The chain couples TRBV7-9 to TRBJ1-1; no reliable D call. With 6 bases removed from V and 9 bases from J, the gap between germline ends came to 17 bases. Germline V gene data show CDR1 as SEHNR and CDR2 as FQNEAQ (reference sequence). CDR3 size: 13 residues. For the CDR3, the DNA is TGTGCCAGCAGAACGAGCCGGGGAACACAAGCTTTCTTT. Translating gives CASRTSRGTQAFF.